The rows below give T cell receptor beta chains drawn from one sample of a study of OX40 agonist ivuxolimab in advanced cancers. Produced via immunoSEQ multiplex PCR; TCRdb's table is partial and in-frame only. The table has approximately 90,000 clones, 85% to 90% seen once. Material: CD4+ or CD8+ T cells sorted from blood, obtained in a trial of the OX40 agonist ivuxolimab. These TCRs come from an adult with an advanced solid tumor such as melanoma, head and neck, liver or kidney cancer. CDR3s include the opening cysteine and the closing phenylalanine or tryptophan. The order of the fields is clone size, CDR3 length, V gene, D gene, J gene, CDR3 protein, CDR3 DNA. A D gene is named only where the DNA matches it firmly. The size entry is marked missing in some rows and otherwise reads once, few, many or a size class.

-	14	TRBV5-1	TRBD1	TRBJ2-1	CASSLRQGKREQFF	TGCGCCAGCAGCCTCCGACAGGGAAAACGTGAGCAGTTCTTC
-	15	TRBV7-2	TRBD1	TRBJ2-2	CASRTGESRTGELFF	TGTGCCAGCAGAACAGGGGAAAGTCGCACCGGGGAGCTGTTTTTT
few	15	TRBV7-2	-	TRBJ2-1	CASSLGVLGSNEQFF	TGTGCCAGCAGCTTAGGTGTATTAGGGTCCAATGAGCAGTTCTTC
once	14	TRBV4-1	-	TRBJ2-7	CASSQPGAGLEQYF	TGCGCCAGCAGCCAACCCGGTGCCGGTTTGGAGCAGTACTTC
-	16	TRBV7-2	-	TRBJ2-4	CASSLDVSVAKNIQYF	TGTGCCAGCAGCTTAGATGTGTCAGTAGCCAAAAACATTCAGTACTTC
-	12	TRBV12-5	-	TRBJ1-2	CASALEAYGYTF	TGTGCTAGTGCCCTAGAGGCCTATGGCTACACCTTC
-	15	TRBV7-8	-	TRBJ1-1	CASSLMTVMNTEAFF	TGTGCCAGCAGCTTAATGACAGTTATGAACACTGAAGCTTTCTTT
few	13	TRBV6-1	-	TRBJ1-6	CASKENDNSPLHF	TGTGCCAGCAAAGAAAACGATAATTCACCCCTCCACTTT
-	15	TRBV19	-	TRBJ2-3	CASGLRRSRTDTQYF	TGTGCCAGTGGACTCAGGCGGTCGCGTACAGATACGCAGTATTTT
few	14	TRBV7-2	-	TRBJ1-2	CASSFGWAAYGYTF	TGTGCCAGCAGCTTCGGCTGGGCAGCTTATGGCTACACCTTC
-	15	TRBV19	-	TRBJ1-5	CASSFFRVRNQPQHF	TGTGCCAGTAGTTTTTTCAGGGTTCGGAATCAGCCCCAGCATTTT
-	14	TRBV7-3	-	TRBJ1-1	CASSFGGRGTEAFF	TGTGCCAGCAGCTTCGGGGGGCGAGGCACTGAAGCTTTCTTT
-	14	TRBV9	TRBD2	TRBJ2-7	CASSVGTSYYEQYF	TGTGCCAGCAGCGTAGGGACTAGTTACTACGAGCAGTACTTC
once	16	TRBV18	-	TRBJ1-4	CASSPTGPSTNEKLFF	TGTGCCAGCTCACCCACAGGACCTTCAACTAATGAAAAACTGTTTTTT
few	11	TRBV6-6	-	TRBJ1-2	CASSPNYGYTF	TGTGCCAGCAGTCCGAACTATGGCTACACCTTC
-	14	TRBV7-9	TRBD2	TRBJ2-3	CAGGKAGVGDTQYF	TGTGCCGGGGGAAAGGCGGGGGTTGGAGATACGCAGTATTTT
-	15	TRBV7-2	TRBD2	TRBJ2-7	CASRSTSGNSYEQYF	TGTGCCAGCAGGTCGACTAGCGGCAACTCCTACGAGCAGTACTTC
-	13	TRBV7-2	-	TRBJ1-2	CASSLGLEGGYTF	TGTGCCAGCAGCTTGGGACTGGAGGGTGGCTACACCTTC
-	11	TRBV5-4	-	TRBJ2-5	CASSWQETQYF	TGTGCCAGCAGCTGGCAAGAGACCCAGTACTTC
-	14	TRBV4-3	-	TRBJ2-5	CASSQDLWGETQYF	TGCGCCAGCAGCCAAGATCTGTGGGGAGAGACCCAGTACTTC
few	12	TRBV7-8	TRBD1	TRBJ1-2	CASSLTGDGYTF	TGTGCCAGCAGCTTGACAGGGGATGGCTACACCTTC
-	16	TRBV19	TRBD1	TRBJ1-1	CASSIVLTGRNTEAFF	TGTGCCAGTAGTATAGTTCTGACAGGGAGAAACACTGAAGCTTTCTTT
-	14	TRBV15	-	TRBJ1-1	CATSRDAQGTEAFF	TGTGCCACCAGCAGAGATGCGCAGGGAACTGAAGCTTTCTTT
-	16	TRBV27	TRBD2	TRBJ2-3	CASSSAGLAGTDTQYF	TGTGCCAGCAGCAGCGCGGGACTAGCGGGCACAGATACGCAGTATTTT
-	13	TRBV6-1	-	TRBJ2-7	CASSITTGYEQYF	TGTGCCAGCAGTATCACCACAGGCTACGAGCAGTACTTC
-	14	TRBV28	-	TRBJ1-5	CASSLIGNNQPQHF	TGTGCCAGCAGTTTAATAGGGAACAATCAGCCCCAGCATTTT
-	15	TRBV4-1	-	TRBJ1-5	CASSHFARDPQPQHF	TGCGCCAGCAGCCACTTTGCGAGGGACCCTCAGCCCCAGCATTTT
-	16	TRBV18	-	TRBJ1-5	CASSPAIGNSNQPQHF	TGTGCCAGCTCACCGGCCATCGGGAATAGCAATCAGCCCCAGCATTTT
-	18	TRBV5-1	TRBD1	TRBJ1-2	CASSSMIGGQGSNYGYTF	TGCGCCAGCAGCTCAATGATCGGGGGACAGGGCTCAAACTATGGCTACACCTTC
-	15	TRBV4-3	TRBD1	TRBJ1-2	CASSQDTGGIYGYTF	TGCGCCAGCAGCCAAGATACAGGGGGCATCTATGGCTACACCTTC
-	11	TRBV30	-	TRBJ2-4	CAWSVAFIQYF	TGTGCCTGGAGTGTGGCTTTCATTCAGTACTTC
many	11	TRBV15	-	TRBJ1-1	CATSKNTEAFF	TGTGCCACCAGCAAGAACACTGAAGCTTTCTTT
-	17	TRBV7-3	TRBD1	TRBJ2-1	CASSLKSRQGSYNEQFF	TGTGCCAGCAGCTTAAAGAGTCGACAGGGATCCTACAATGAGCAGTTCTTC
-	15	TRBV6-6	TRBD1	TRBJ1-1	CATHPDRVGSTEAFF	TGTGCCACCCACCCGGACAGGGTAGGAAGCACTGAAGCTTTCTTT
-	15	TRBV6-5	-	TRBJ1-5	CASSYSAGSNQPQHF	TGTGCCAGCAGTTACTCGGCTGGATCGAATCAGCCCCAGCATTTT
-	14	TRBV7-2	-	TRBJ1-1	CASSKRTENTEAFF	TGTGCCAGCAGTAAAAGGACAGAGAACACTGAAGCTTTCTTT
-	15	TRBV10-3	TRBD1	TRBJ1-6	CAIRGQGVSDSPLHF	TGTGCCATCAGGGGACAGGGGGTTTCGGATTCACCCCTCCACTTT
-	12	TRBV19	-	TRBJ2-3	CASSISRDTQYF	TGTGCCAGTAGTATATCGAGAGATACGCAGTATTTT
-	14	TRBV29-1	-	TRBJ1-1	CSVEQVRGNTEAFF	TGCAGCGTTGAACAGGTCAGGGGGAACACTGAAGCTTTCTTT
-	18	TRBV5-5	-	TRBJ1-1	CASSSLFRAAVYDTEAFF	TGTGCCAGCAGCTCACTGTTTCGGGCAGCAGTGTATGACACTGAAGCTTTCTTT
-	12	TRBV5-6	-	TRBJ2-7	CASSSSSYEQYF	TGTGCCAGCAGCTCAAGCTCCTACGAGCAGTACTTC
-	17	TRBV5-1	-	TRBJ2-2	CASSFALATSNTGELFF	TGCGCCAGCAGCTTTGCACTAGCTACTTCGAACACCGGGGAGCTGTTTTTT
-	17	TRBV15	-	TRBJ1-4	CATSSLRLAIGEEKLFF	TGTGCCACCAGCAGCCTCCGCCTGGCCATAGGGGAGGAAAAACTGTTTTTT
-	14	TRBV5-8	-	TRBJ1-2	CASSLGGGSAGYTF	TGTGCCAGCAGCTTAGGTGGAGGGAGCGCGGGCTACACCTTC
-	18	TRBV7-2	TRBD2	TRBJ2-1	CASSGPLAGYRSYNEQFF	TGTGCCAGCAGCGGGCCGCTAGCGGGTTACCGCTCCTACAATGAGCAGTTCTTC
-	15	TRBV28	TRBD1	TRBJ2-1	CASSLAGTADNEQFF	TGTGCCAGCAGTTTAGCCGGGACAGCAGACAATGAGCAGTTCTTC
-	13	TRBV7-9	-	TRBJ2-7	CASSSELSYEQYF	TGTGCCAGCAGCTCGGAATTATCCTACGAGCAGTACTTC
-	12	TRBV29-1	-	TRBJ2-5	CSVELGQETQYF	TGCAGCGTTGAGTTAGGACAAGAGACCCAGTACTTC
-	14	TRBV27	TRBD1	TRBJ1-1	CASSLDRVNTEAFF	TGTGCCAGCAGCCTGGACAGGGTGAACACTGAAGCTTTCTTT
-	15	TRBV6-5	TRBD1	TRBJ2-1	CASSYGGQGTNEQFF	TGTGCCAGCAGTTACGGAGGACAGGGAACCAATGAGCAGTTCTTC